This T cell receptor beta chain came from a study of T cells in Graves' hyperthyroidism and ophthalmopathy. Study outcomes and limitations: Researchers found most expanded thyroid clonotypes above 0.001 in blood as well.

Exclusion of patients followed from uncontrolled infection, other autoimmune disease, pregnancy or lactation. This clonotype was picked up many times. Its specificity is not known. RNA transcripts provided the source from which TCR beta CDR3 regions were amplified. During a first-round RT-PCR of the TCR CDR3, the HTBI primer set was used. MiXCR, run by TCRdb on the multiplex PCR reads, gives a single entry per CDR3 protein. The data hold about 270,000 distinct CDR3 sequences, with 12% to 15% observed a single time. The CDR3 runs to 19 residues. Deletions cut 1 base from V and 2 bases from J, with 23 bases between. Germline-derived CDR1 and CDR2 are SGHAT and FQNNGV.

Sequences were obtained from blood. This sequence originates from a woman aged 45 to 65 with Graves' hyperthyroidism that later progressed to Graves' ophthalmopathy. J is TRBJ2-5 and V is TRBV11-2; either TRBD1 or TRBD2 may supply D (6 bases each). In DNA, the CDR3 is TGTGCCAGCAGCTTAGCAGAGGACTTAGGGGGGCCCTTACAAGAGACCCAGTACTTC. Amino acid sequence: CASSLAEDLGGPLQETQYF.